This is a list of T cell receptor beta chains from one sample in a study of identical twins. TCRdb independently ran MiXCR on the 5' RACE reads; one entry per CDR3 protein. This table has a few hundred thousand distinct CDR3 sequences, around 8.3% appearing once. This sample also belongs to another study, concerning yellow fever vaccine responses in identical twins.

The sequenced sample consisted of CD8+ T cells sorted from blood. The receptors shown here come from a woman aged 18-30 years in good health. The CDR3 runs from the conserved cysteine through the conserved F or W. Fields, in order: J gene, clone size, V gene, D gene, CDR3 protein, CDR3 DNA. D genes are given only for firm matches. Size values are once, few and many counts, or a class for expanded clones, and some rows have none.

TRBJ1-1 | many | TRBV7-2 | NA | CASSLVGQANTEAFF | TGTGCCAGCAGCTTAGTAGGCCAGGCCAACACTGAAGCTTTCTTT
TRBJ2-3 | many | TRBV11-1 | TRBD2 | CASSMLTGTSGGPSTDTQYF | TGTGCCAGCAGCATGTTGACCGGGACTAGCGGGGGACCTAGCACAGATACGCAGTATTTT
TRBJ1-2 | once | TRBV4-3 | NA | CASSQAKAGMANYGYTF | TGCGCCAGCAGCCAAGCAAAAGCAGGGATGGCTAACTATGGCTACACCTTC
TRBJ2-7 | many | TRBV27 | TRBD1 | CASSLLGTGTGSHEQYF | TGTGCCAGCAGTTTATTGGGGACCGGGACAGGCTCCCACGAGCAGTACTTC
TRBJ2-7 | NA | TRBV7-9 | NA | CASDRGATGNYEQYF | TGTGCCAGCGATAGAGGGGCGACAGGAAACTACGAGCAGTACTTC
TRBJ2-1 | NA | TRBV27 | NA | CASSLKRGSYNEQFF | TGTGCCAGCAGTTTGAAAAGGGGGTCTTACAATGAGCAGTTCTTC
TRBJ2-3 | many | TRBV15 | NA | CATSRELAWDTQYF | TGTGCCACCAGCAGAGAACTAGCATGGGATACGCAGTATTTT
TRBJ2-7 | few | TRBV27 | NA | CASSSTGQGSNEQYF | TGTGCCAGCAGTTCCACAGGTCAGGGTTCTAACGAGCAGTACTTC
TRBJ2-3 | NA | TRBV10-3 | TRBD2 | CAISWGAGGPDTDTQYF | TGTGCCATCTCCTGGGGAGCGGGAGGGCCTGACACAGATACGCAGTATTTT
TRBJ2-2 | NA | TRBV12-3/TRBV12-4 | NA | CASSSGPNTGELFF | TGTGCCAGCAGTTCGGGGCCGAACACCGGGGAGCTGTTTTTT
TRBJ2-7 | many | TRBV4-3 | NA | CASSQDPTGFSYEQYF | TGCGCCAGCAGCCAAGATCCTACGGGCTTCTCCTACGAGCAGTACTTC
TRBJ2-2 | few | TRBV29-1 | NA | CSGREGQGELFF | TGCAGCGGGAGGGAAGGACAGGGGGAGCTGTTTTTT
TRBJ2-3 | many | TRBV12-3/TRBV12-4 | NA | CASSGISPDTQYF | TGTGCCAGCAGCGGCATTTCGCCTGATACGCAGTATTTT
TRBJ2-3 | NA | TRBV29-1 | TRBD1 | CSVEAAQDRQSFGDTQYF | TGCAGCGTTGAAGCGGCCCAGGACAGGCAGAGCTTTGGAGATACGCAGTATTTT
TRBJ2-5 | NA | TRBV7-2 | TRBD2 | CASSLALGGGKETQYF | TGTGCCAGCAGCTTAGCGTTAGGCGGGGGGAAGGAGACCCAGTACTTC
TRBJ2-7 | NA | TRBV27 | TRBD1 | CASSLGDSGIYEQYF | TGTGCCAGCAGCTTAGGGGACAGTGGGATCTACGAGCAGTACTTC
TRBJ2-7 | NA | TRBV20-1 | NA | CSARGQENSYEQYF | TGCAGTGCTAGAGGCCAGGAGAACTCCTACGAGCAGTACTTC
TRBJ2-2 | many | TRBV4-2 | NA | CASSQDLGVSGELFF | TGTGCCAGCAGCCAAGATTTGGGGGTGTCCGGGGAGCTGTTTTTT
TRBJ2-7 | few | TRBV11-1 | TRBD1 | CASSFIPGQGSSYEQYF | TGTGCCAGCAGCTTCATCCCCGGACAGGGAAGCTCCTACGAGCAGTACTTC
TRBJ2-5 | many | TRBV7-2 | TRBD1 | CASSPRAGGRGETQYF | TGTGCCAGCAGCCCGAGAGCAGGGGGCAGGGGGGAGACCCAGTACTTC
TRBJ1-1 | NA | TRBV6-2/TRBV6-3 | NA | CASSYSVSDTSTEAFF | TGTGCCAGCAGTTATTCGGTCAGTGATACTAGCACTGAAGCTTTCTTT
TRBJ2-6 | NA | TRBV5-6 | NA | CASRRPGHYTGANVLTF | TGTGCCAGCAGAAGACCGGGACACTATACGGGGGCCAACGTCCTGACTTTC
TRBJ2-7 | NA | TRBV20-1 | NA | CSARVRGSYEQYF | TGCAGTGCTAGAGTACGCGGGTCCTACGAGCAGTACTTC
TRBJ1-1 | few | TRBV27 | NA | CASSPGVVLMNTEAFF | TGTGCCAGCAGTCCAGGGGTTGTGCTAATGAACACTGAAGCTTTCTTT
TRBJ2-3 | many | TRBV27 | TRBD2 | CASSQTSGLGTDTQYF | TGTGCCAGCAGCCAAACTAGCGGCCTTGGCACAGATACGCAGTATTTT
TRBJ1-5 | few | TRBV4-3 | TRBD1 | CASSQEHGTGSQPQHF | TGCGCCAGCAGCCAAGAGCACGGGACAGGGTCTCAGCCCCAGCATTTT
TRBJ2-2 | few | TRBV7-9 | NA | CASSFSSTNTGELFF | TGTGCCAGCAGCTTTTCATCGACGAACACCGGGGAGCTGTTTTTT
TRBJ2-7 | few | TRBV20-1 | NA | CSARSLEERGAYEQYF | TGCAGTGCTAGAAGCCTGGAAGAGAGGGGGGCCTACGAGCAGTACTTC
TRBJ2-3 | few | TRBV29-1 | NA | CSVEDQGTDTQYF | TGCAGCGTTGAAGATCAGGGAACAGATACGCAGTATTTT
TRBJ2-7 | NA | TRBV28 | NA | CASSAQGSGSYEQYF | TGTGCCAGCAGTGCACAGGGTTCAGGCTCCTACGAGCAGTACTTC
TRBJ2-7 | many | TRBV14 | NA | CASSQDTLEQYF | TGTGCCAGCAGCCAGGACACTCTGGAGCAGTACTTC
TRBJ2-1 | few | TRBV9 | TRBD2 | CASSVGRGYNEQFF | TGTGCCAGCAGCGTTGGGCGGGGGTACAATGAGCAGTTCTTC
TRBJ2-3 | few | TRBV6-6 | NA | CASSHRTDTQYF | TGTGCCAGCAGCCATCGCACAGATACGCAGTATTTT
TRBJ1-1 | many | TRBV29-1 | NA | CSVERQAGTEAFF | TGCAGCGTTGAACGACAGGCGGGCACTGAAGCTTTCTTT
TRBJ2-5 | NA | TRBV2 | NA | CASRGTRGAPQETQYF | TGTGCCAGCAGAGGGACCAGGGGGGCTCCCCAAGAGACCCAGTACTTC
TRBJ2-2 | few | TRBV4-1 | NA | CASWDANTGELFF | TGCGCCAGCTGGGACGCTAACACCGGGGAGCTGTTTTTT
TRBJ2-2 | many | TRBV12-3/TRBV12-4 | NA | CASSSRLFGELFF | TGTGCCAGCAGTTCCCGGCTGTTCGGGGAGCTGTTTTTT
TRBJ2-7 | many | TRBV20-1 | TRBD1 | CSATPGQGYEQYF | TGCAGTGCTACACCGGGACAGGGCTACGAGCAGTACTTC
TRBJ1-2 | many | TRBV12-3/TRBV12-4 | TRBD1 | CASSLTQGNGYTF | TGTGCCAGCAGTTTAACACAGGGGAACGGCTACACCTTC
TRBJ2-3 | few | TRBV2 | NA | CASSLSTAEQGSYTDTQYF | TGTGCCAGCAGCCTTTCTACCGCCGAACAGGGATCTTACACAGATACGCAGTATTTT
TRBJ2-1 | many | TRBV25-1 | NA | CASSALPNEQFF | TGTGCCAGCAGTGCCCTCCCCAATGAGCAGTTCTTC
TRBJ2-7 | few | TRBV5-1 | TRBD1 | CASSGPGQGSVEQYF | TGCGCCAGCAGCGGCCCGGGACAGGGTTCGGTCGAGCAGTACTTC
TRBJ2-7 | many | TRBV10-3 | TRBD1 | CAIGDNRGYEQYF | TGTGCCATCGGGGATAACAGGGGCTACGAGCAGTACTTC
TRBJ1-5 | many | TRBV12-3/TRBV12-4 | TRBD1 | CASVDQGVVDQPQHF | TGTGCCAGCGTAGATCAGGGGGTAGTAGATCAGCCCCAGCATTTT
TRBJ2-1 | NA | TRBV11-3 | TRBD2 | CASSSSGDNEQFF | TGTGCCAGCAGCTCTAGCGGAGACAATGAGCAGTTCTTC